This record looks at one T cell receptor (beta chain) sequence and its context. These data are taken from a study of cytomegalovirus exposure and HLA in healthy donors. 13 Jbeta primers and 60 Vbeta primers were used for the PCR. Assay used: immunoSEQ multiplex PCR; TCRdb lists only in-frame clones, some missing. There are over 90,000 clones in the sample; 73% occur only once, and around 3.5% lies in the top ten. Germline assignment: CDR1 SNHLY and CDR2 FYNNEI. J was trimmed by 6 bases and V by 3 bases; bases with no gene match: 7. This CDR3 is built from 15 residues. The rearrangement uses TRBV2 and TRBJ1-2; 10 bases fit TRBD1. The receptor was derived from a man aged 40-49 years in good health and CMV-seronegative. What was sequenced was PBMCs. This chain's CDR3 is CASSEFPGQGDGYTF. CDR3 coding DNA: TGTGCCAGCAGTGAGTTTCCCGGACAGGGGGATGGCTACACCTTC.